Listed below are T cell receptor beta chains from one sample, sequenced in a study of T cell changes during pregnancy in multiple sclerosis. Sequencing used immunoSEQ multiplex PCR; TCRdb keeps in-frame clones, though not all of them. The table shows about 33,000 clones, with approximately 90% occurring only once. The source was CD4+ T cells from peripheral blood mononuclear cells, collected in the third trimester of pregnancy. These receptors all come from a female donor in good health, enrolled as a control in a pregnancy study. CDR3s include the opening cysteine and the closing phenylalanine or tryptophan. A D gene is named only where the DNA matches it firmly. Clone sizes are given selectively: once, few, many, or a class where the clone is expanded.

TRBV27	-	-	TRBJ1-2	CASSSEGYYGYTF	TGTGCCAGCAGTTCCGAGGGCTACTATGGCTACACCTTC
TRBV9	-	-	TRBJ2-5	CASSVGFQGTQYF	TGTGCCAGCAGCGTAGGATTCCAGGGGACCCAGTACTTC
TRBV6-1	TRBD2	-	TRBJ2-1	CASNTGLAERNEQFF	TGTGCCAGCAATACGGGACTAGCGGAAAGGAATGAGCAGTTCTTC
TRBV27	TRBD1	-	TRBJ1-2	CASSSTGGMSYTF	TGTGCCAGCAGTTCAACAGGGGGCATGAGCTACACCTTC
TRBV7-9	TRBD1	-	TRBJ2-7	CASKPGQGASEQYF	TGTGCCAGTAAACCGGGACAGGGGGCAAGCGAGCAGTACTTC
TRBV10-1	-	-	TRBJ1-1	CASSTQGSEAFF	TGCGCCAGCAGTACTCAGGGCTCCGAAGCTTTCTTT
TRBV10-1	-	-	TRBJ1-2	CASSATGNYGYTF	TGCGCCAGCAGTGCCACAGGGAACTATGGCTACACCTTC
TRBV7-9	TRBD2	-	TRBJ2-3	CASSPPLRERRDTQYF	TGTGCCAGCAGCCCGCCCTTGCGGGAGCGAAGAGATACGCAGTATTTT
TRBV10-3	TRBD2	-	TRBJ2-7	CAISASNGTSGYEQYF	TGTGCCATCAGTGCGTCGAACGGGACTAGCGGCTACGAGCAGTACTTC
TRBV10-1	TRBD1	-	TRBJ2-7	CASSGWTGTYEQYF	TGCGCCAGCAGTGGATGGACAGGCACCTACGAGCAGTACTTC
TRBV11-3	-	-	TRBJ2-5	CASSLGAEETQYF	TGTGCCAGCAGCTTAGGTGCAGAAGAGACCCAGTACTTC
TRBV7-2	-	-	TRBJ2-7	CASSLSLSSSYEQYF	TGTGCCAGCAGCTTATCTTTGTCGAGTTCCTACGAGCAGTACTTC
TRBV19	-	-	TRBJ1-3	CASSGAGSSFSGNTIYF	TGTGCCAGTAGTGGGGCAGGCTCAAGCTTTTCTGGAAACACCATATATTTT
TRBV5-1	TRBD2	-	TRBJ2-2	CASRGIAGSTGELFF	TGCGCCAGCAGGGGGATAGCGGGGTCCACCGGGGAGCTGTTTTTT
TRBV9	-	-	TRBJ2-3	CASSVGTKVGDTQYF	TGTGCCAGCAGCGTTGGGACAAAGGTGGGAGATACGCAGTATTTT
TRBV19	TRBD2	-	TRBJ2-1	CASSKGGGLAGYNEQFF	TGTGCCAGTAGTAAGGGGGGGGGACTAGCGGGCTACAATGAGCAGTTCTTC
TRBV5-4	-	few	TRBJ1-1	CASSLALNTEAFF	TGTGCCAGCAGCTTGGCATTGAACACTGAAGCTTTCTTT
TRBV2	-	-	TRBJ2-1	CASRRVENEQFF	TGTGCCAGCAGGAGGGTTGAGAATGAGCAGTTCTTC
TRBV7-9	-	-	TRBJ2-7	CASSLAMVGDEQYF	TGTGCCAGCAGCTTAGCCATGGTAGGGGACGAGCAGTACTTC
TRBV5-1	-	-	TRBJ2-7	CASSPEASLYEQYF	TGCGCCAGCAGCCCGGAGGCTTCCCTCTACGAGCAGTACTTC
TRBV5-5	-	once	TRBJ1-2	CASSPTGGLGGYTF	TGTGCCAGCAGCCCCACCGGGGGGCTGGGGGGCTACACCTTC
TRBV25-1	TRBD1	-	TRBJ1-5	CASSTGTGIAPQHF	TGTGCCAGCAGTACCGGGACAGGGATAGCGCCCCAGCATTTT
TRBV9	TRBD2	-	TRBJ2-3	CASSGSWGLASDTQYF	TGTGCCAGCAGCGGCTCGTGGGGACTAGCGTCAGATACGCAGTATTTT
TRBV6-4	-	-	TRBJ2-1	CASSATAGINEQFF	TGTGCCAGCAGTGCTACGGCGGGTATCAATGAGCAGTTCTTC
TRBV29-1	TRBD1	-	TRBJ1-3	CSVRDSGNTIYF	TGCAGCGTGAGGGACAGTGGAAACACCATATATTTT
TRBV7-9	-	-	TRBJ1-2	CASSLVRQYGYTF	TGTGCCAGCAGCTTAGTGAGGCAGTACGGCTACACCTTC
TRBV5-6	TRBD2	-	TRBJ2-1	CASSFGGLAIGNEQFF	TGTGCCAGCAGCTTTGGGGGACTAGCGATTGGGAATGAGCAGTTCTTC
TRBV7-2	-	-	TRBJ1-6	CASSLQESSYNSPLHF	TGTGCCAGCAGCTTACAGGAAAGCTCCTATAATTCACCCCTCCACTTT
TRBV6-6	TRBD2	-	TRBJ2-7	CATVAGDEQYF	TGTGCCACCGTAGCGGGCGACGAGCAGTACTTC
TRBV9	TRBD2	-	TRBJ2-7	CASSATGTTEQYF	TGTGCCAGCAGCGCAACCGGGACTACCGAGCAGTACTTC
TRBV4-1	TRBD2	-	TRBJ2-5	CASSSGGPGETQYF	TGCGCCAGCAGTTCGGGGGGGCCTGGAGAGACCCAGTACTTC
TRBV7-6	TRBD2	-	TRBJ2-1	CASSREPGGVSYNEQFF	TGTGCCAGCAGCCGTGAACCGGGGGGGGTCTCCTACAATGAGCAGTTCTTC
TRBV7-8	TRBD1	once	TRBJ1-5	CASSYKGGQVPQHF	TGTGCCAGCAGCTATAAAGGGGGACAGGTGCCCCAGCATTTT
TRBV19	-	-	TRBJ2-4	CASSIAGLGAKNIQYF	TGTGCCAGTAGTATAGCGGGATTGGGAGCCAAAAACATTCAGTACTTC
TRBV28	TRBD2	-	TRBJ2-1	CASSYLLAGGPPNYEQFF	TGTGCCAGCAGTTACCTTTTAGCGGGAGGGCCCCCTAATTATGAGCAGTTCTTC
TRBV10-3	TRBD1	-	TRBJ2-7	CAISAADRGTEQYF	TGTGCCATCAGTGCAGCGGACAGGGGGACCGAGCAGTACTTC
TRBV2	TRBD1	-	TRBJ2-1	CASSEQAGGFDEQFF	TGTGCCAGCAGTGAGCAGGCAGGGGGCTTTGATGAGCAGTTCTTC
TRBV28	-	-	TRBJ2-3	CASSLTPGRSTDTQYF	TGTGCCAGCAGTTTAACTCCAGGGAGGAGCACAGATACGCAGTATTTT
TRBV25-1	-	-	TRBJ1-2	CASSEFGGLSYGYTF	TGTGCCAGCAGTGAATTCGGGGGGCTGAGCTATGGCTACACCTTC
TRBV7-9	-	-	TRBJ1-1	CASSLVGASNTEAFF	TGTGCCAGCAGCTTGGTGGGGGCCTCGAACACTGAAGCTTTCTTT
TRBV19	TRBD1	-	TRBJ1-5	CASSPRTGNHQPQHF	TGTGCCAGTAGTCCCCGGACAGGGAACCATCAGCCCCAGCATTTT
TRBV28	-	-	TRBJ1-2	CASSEPGADGYTF	TGTGCCAGCAGCGAGCCAGGGGCAGATGGCTACACCTTC
TRBV5-4	TRBD1	-	TRBJ2-6	CASSLGGRGHGANVLTF	TGTGCCAGCAGCTTGGGCGGCAGGGGGCATGGGGCCAACGTCCTGACTTTC
TRBV5-1	-	-	TRBJ2-7	CASSPVPGLASSYEQYF	TGCGCCAGCAGCCCTGTCCCGGGACTGGCCAGCTCCTACGAGCAGTACTTC
TRBV9	-	-	TRBJ1-1	CASSVGILTEAFF	TGTGCCAGCAGCGTAGGTATTCTCACTGAAGCTTTCTTT
TRBV19	-	-	TRBJ2-1	CASSIVRLPQNEQFF	TGTGCCAGTAGTATCGTGAGACTCCCCCAAAATGAGCAGTTCTTC
TRBV10-3	TRBD1	-	TRBJ1-5	CAIRAGQGKQPQHF	TGTGCCATCAGGGCGGGACAGGGTAAACAGCCCCAGCATTTT
TRBV5-4	TRBD2	-	TRBJ2-7	CASSSSGGSYEQYF	TGTGCCAGCAGTTCTAGCGGGGGTTCCTACGAGCAGTACTTC
TRBV5-6	-	-	TRBJ1-3	CASSLGTVGNTIYF	TGTGCCAGCAGCTTGGGGACAGTCGGAAACACCATATATTTT
TRBV6-6	-	few	TRBJ2-2	CASSFNSGELFF	TGTGCCAGCAGTTTTAATTCTGGGGAGCTGTTTTTT
TRBV28	-	-	TRBJ1-2	CATGPDLRANYGYTF	TGTGCCACCGGACCGGATCTCAGGGCTAACTATGGCTACACCTTC
TRBV20-1	-	-	TRBJ2-1	CSAGLYNEQFF	TGCAGTGCTGGACTTTACAATGAGCAGTTCTTC
TRBV19	TRBD2	-	TRBJ2-3	CASSWTSGVETQYF	TGTGCCAGCTCCTGGACTAGCGGAGTAGAGACGCAGTATTTT